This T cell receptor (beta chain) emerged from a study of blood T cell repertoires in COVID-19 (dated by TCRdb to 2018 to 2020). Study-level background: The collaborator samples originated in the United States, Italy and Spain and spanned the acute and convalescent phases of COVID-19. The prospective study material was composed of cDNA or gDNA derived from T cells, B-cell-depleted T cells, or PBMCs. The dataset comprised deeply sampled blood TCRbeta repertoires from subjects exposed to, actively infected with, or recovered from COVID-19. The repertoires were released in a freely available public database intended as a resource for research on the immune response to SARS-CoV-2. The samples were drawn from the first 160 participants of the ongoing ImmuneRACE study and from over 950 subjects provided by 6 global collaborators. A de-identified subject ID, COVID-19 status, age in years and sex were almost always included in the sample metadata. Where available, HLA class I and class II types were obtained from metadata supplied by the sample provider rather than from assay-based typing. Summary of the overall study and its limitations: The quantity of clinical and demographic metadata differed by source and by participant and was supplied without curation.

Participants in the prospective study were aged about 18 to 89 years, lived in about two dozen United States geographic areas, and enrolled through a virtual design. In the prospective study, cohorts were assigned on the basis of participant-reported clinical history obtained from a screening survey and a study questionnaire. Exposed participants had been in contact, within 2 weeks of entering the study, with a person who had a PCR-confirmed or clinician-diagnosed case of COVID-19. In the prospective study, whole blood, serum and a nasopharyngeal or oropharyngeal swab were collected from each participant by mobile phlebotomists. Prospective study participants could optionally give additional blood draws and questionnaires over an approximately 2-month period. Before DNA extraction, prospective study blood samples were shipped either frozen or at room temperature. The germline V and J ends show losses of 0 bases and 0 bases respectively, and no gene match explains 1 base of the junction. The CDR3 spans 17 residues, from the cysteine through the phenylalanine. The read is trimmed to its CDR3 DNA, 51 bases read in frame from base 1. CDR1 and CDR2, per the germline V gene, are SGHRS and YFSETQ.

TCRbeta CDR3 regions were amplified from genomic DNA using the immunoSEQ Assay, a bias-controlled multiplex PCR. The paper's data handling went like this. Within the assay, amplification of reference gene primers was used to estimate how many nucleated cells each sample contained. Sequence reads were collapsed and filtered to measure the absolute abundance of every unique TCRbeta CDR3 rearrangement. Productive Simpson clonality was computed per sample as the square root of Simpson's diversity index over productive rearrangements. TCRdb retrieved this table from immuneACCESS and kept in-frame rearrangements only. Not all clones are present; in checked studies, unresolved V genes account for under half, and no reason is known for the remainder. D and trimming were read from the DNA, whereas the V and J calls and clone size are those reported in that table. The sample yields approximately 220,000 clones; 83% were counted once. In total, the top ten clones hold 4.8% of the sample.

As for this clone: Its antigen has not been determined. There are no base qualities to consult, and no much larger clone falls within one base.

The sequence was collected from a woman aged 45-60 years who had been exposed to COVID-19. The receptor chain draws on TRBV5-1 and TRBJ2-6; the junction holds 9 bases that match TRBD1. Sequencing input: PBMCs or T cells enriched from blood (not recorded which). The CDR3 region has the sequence CASSLATGGSGANVLTF. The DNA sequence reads TGCGCCAGCAGCTTGGCGACAGGGGGCTCTGGGGCCAACGTCCTGACTTTC.